One and the same sample provided the 26 T cell receptor beta chains below, sequenced in a study of control samples from healthy donors and cancer patients. The protocol was immunoSEQ multiplex PCR, while the TCRdb copy is restricted to in-frame clones and leaves out a portion. Of 45,000 to 60,000 clones listed, about 85% were seen once; the top ten hold more than 12%. Input material: PBMCs. Receptors were obtained from a man aged 55 to 70 with head and neck cancer.

The chain combines TRBV5-8 with TRBJ1-5, with no clear D. From germline, CDR1 is SGHTS and CDR2 YDEGEE. This CDR3 is 15 amino acids long. Deletions cut 4 bases from V and 0 bases from J, with 11 bases between. The CDR3 sequence is CASSARVHSNQPQHF. The CDR3 coding sequence is TGTGCCAGCAGCGCGCGTGTTCATAGCAATCAGCCCCAGCATTTT.

This clone was detected only once. The CDR3 coding sequence is TGTGCCAGCAGTGTCGGGACAGGGGCGAACACCGGGGAGCTGTTTTTT. Translated, it gives CASSVGTGANTGELFF. The gene calls are TRBV2 and TRBJ2-2, with 10 bases fitting TRBD1. The CDR3 covers 16 residues. Germline CDR1 reads SNHLY; CDR2 reads FYNNEI. V dropped 4 bases and J dropped 0; count of bases not matched to a gene: 2.

The chain couples TRBV7-2 to TRBJ2-1, with TRBD2 matching over 15 bases. The CDR3 runs to 17 residues. Trimming took 0 bases from V and 8 from J; bases not matched to a gene: 5. The germline CDR1 and CDR2 sequences are SGHTA and FQGNSA. The CDR3 reads CASSLAGLAGGYYEQFF. DNA of the CDR3: TGTGCCAGCAGCTTAGCTGGACTAGCGGGGGGGTATTATGAGCAGTTCTTC.

The chain is built from TRBV27 and TRBJ1-5; D unclear. This CDR3 comprises 14 residues. Germline CDR1 and CDR2: MNHEY and SMNVEV (reference sequence). The V end lost 6 bases, the J end lost 5 bases, and 14 bases lay between the germline ends. CDR3 nucleotide sequence: TGTGCCAGCAGCCCCAGCCGGGGAGATCAGCCCCAGCATTTT. Its protein is CASSPSRGDQPQHF.

In its sample, this clone was seen once. The chain has TRBV6-5 and TRBJ1-2, with a tentative D call TRBD1 (6 bases). V shed 6 bases and J shed 0 bases, with 11 bases lying between them. CDR1 is MNHEY and CDR2 is SVGAGI in the germline V gene. The CDR3 is made up of 14 amino acids. CDR3 sequence: CASRPGQTNYGYTF. The DNA of the CDR3 is TGTGCCAGCAGACCCGGACAGACTAACTATGGCTACACCTTC.

This clone was seen just once. CDR3 in amino acids: CASSDRYSSYEQYF. CDR3 bases: TGCGCCAGTTCGGACAGATACAGCTCCTACGAGCAGTACTTC. This chain joins TRBV10-2 and TRBJ2-7; TRBD1 is a possible D gene (6 bases). Trimming shortened V by 9 bases and J by 0 bases, and 15 bases separated the two germline ends. The CDR3 length is 14 residues. CDR1 and CDR2 (germline): WSHSY, SAAADI.

The chain uses TRBV27 and TRBJ2-7; 8 bases line up with TRBD2. CDR1 and CDR2 from the germline V gene are MNHEY and SMNVEV (reference sequence). V lost 3 bases, J lost 2 bases, and 9 bases stayed unmatched. The CDR3 totals 16 residues. CDR3 sequence reads: CASSFSGAGVTYEQYF. For the CDR3, the DNA is TGTGCCAGCAGTTTTTCGGGAGCGGGGGTCACCTACGAGCAGTACTTC.

J is TRBJ2-3 and V is TRBV6-2 or TRBV6-3; D ambiguous. Germline-derived CDR1 and CDR2 are MNHEY and SVGEGT. The CDR3 has 16 amino acids. V was cut by 4 bases and J by 2 bases, with 16 bases left in between. The CDR3 region is CASSFRGRYFTDTQYF. The CDR3 DNA is TGTGCCAGCAGTTTCCGCGGCAGGTACTTCACAGATACGCAGTATTTT.

The chain uses TRBV9 and TRBJ2-3; 8 bases fit TRBD2. The CDR3 runs to 14 residues. J was trimmed by 7 bases and V by 4 bases; bases with no gene match: 8. In germline, CDR1 is SGDLS, CDR2 YYNGEE. CDR3 residues: CASSLPGTRNTQYF. The CDR3 DNA follows: TGTGCCAGCAGCCTGCCGGGGACTAGGAATACGCAGTATTTT.

The chain combines TRBV27 with TRBJ2-5; no clear D gene. CDR3 length equals 14 residues. The germline CDR1 and CDR2 sequences are MNHEY and SMNVEV (reference sequence). Deletions cut 3 bases from V and 5 bases from J, with 13 bases between. Here the CDR3 DNA reads TGTGCCAGCAGTTTCTCCCACACAATTGAGACCCAGTACTTC. This codes for CASSFSHTIETQYF.

In this sample, this clone turned up once. V is TRBV19 and J is TRBJ1-3; unclear D gene. Deletions cut 6 bases from V and 7 bases from J, with 16 bases between. The CDR3 spans 14 residues. The germline gives CDR1 LNHDA, CDR2 SQIVND (reference sequence). This CDR3 reads CASSADQLENTIYF. In DNA, the CDR3 is TGTGCCAGTAGCGCGGATCAGTTGGAGAACACCATATATTTT. The full variable domain, rest sourced from reference TRBV19 and TRBJ1-3, is DGGITQSPKYLFRKEGQNVTLSCEQNLNHDAMYWYRQDPGQGLRLIYYSQIVNDFQKGDIAEGYSVSREKKESFPLTVTSAQKNPTAFYLCASSADQLENTIYFGEGSWLTVV.

The genes are TRBV5-4 and TRBJ2-3; D gene uncertain. Trimming left V 4 bases short and J 2 bases short, with 11 bases between. The CDR3 covers 14 residues. Germline assignment: CDR1 SGHNT and CDR2 YYREEE (reference sequence). The CDR3 reads CASSSDTHTDTQYF. In DNA form, the CDR3 reads TGTGCCAGCAGCAGCGACACTCACACAGATACGCAGTATTTT.

The chain is built from TRBV4-1 and TRBJ2-3, with D perhaps being TRBD1 or TRBD2 (6 bases each). Trimming shortened V by 4 bases and J by 0 bases, and 14 bases separated the two germline ends. In germline, CDR1 is MGHRA, CDR2 YSYEKL. The CDR3 covers 16 residues. For the CDR3, the DNA is TGCGCCAGCAGCCCAGGCCAGGGGACTAGCACAGATACGCAGTATTTT. This encodes CASSPGQGTSTDTQYF.

The CDR3 DNA is TGTGCCAGCAGCTCAAATAGCGGCGGAGCGGAGACCCAGTACTTC. Amino acid sequence: CASSSNSGGAETQYF. The chain employs TRBV7-3 and TRBJ2-5, with a tentative D call TRBD2 (6 bases). The V end was cut by 4 bases, the J end by 5 bases, with 17 bases between. The CDR3 consists of 15 residues. Germline CDR1 and CDR2: SGHTA and FQGTGA.

The V gene is TRBV7-2, the J gene TRBJ2-1, with 11 bases fitting TRBD2. The CDR3 spans 16 residues. Germline V gives CDR1 SGHTA, CDR2 FQGNSA. J was trimmed by 8 bases and V by 2 bases; bases with no gene match: 8. The CDR3 sequence is CASSLIFSGGVDEQFF. The CDR3 DNA reads as TGTGCCAGCAGCTTAATTTTTAGCGGGGGGGTAGATGAGCAGTTCTTC.

V is TRBV27 and J is TRBJ1-5; D may be TRBD1 (6 bases). CDR1 MNHEY and CDR2 SMNVEV come from the germline V gene (reference sequence). The CDR3 has 16 amino acids. Trimming removed 6 bases from V and 3 bases from J, with 18 bases in between. CDR3 sequence (DNA): TGTGCCAGCAGACGCTATTGGGGGGGGCCCAATCAGCCCCAGCATTTT. Protein sequence: CASRRYWGGPNQPQHF.

This clone was counted a single time. The V call is TRBV7-2, the J call TRBJ2-3; 9 nucleotides agree with TRBD2. This CDR3 has 18 residues. The ends lost 1 base at V and 0 bases at J; junction bases unmatched: 8. Per the germline V gene, CDR1 is SGHTA and CDR2 is FQGNSA. CDR3 sequence (DNA): TGTGCCAGCAGCTTAGGGGCGGGGGGGAACCCTAGCACAGATACGCAGTATTTT. Its protein is CASSLGAGGNPSTDTQYF.

V gene TRBV5-4 combines with J gene TRBJ1-2; TRBD1 agrees at 9 bases. The CDR3 loop spans 13 amino acids. Germline V gene lookup returns CDR1 SGHNT and CDR2 YYREEE (reference sequence). With V trimmed by 0 bases and J by 7 bases, 1 base remained unmatched. CDR3 amino acids: CASSLDRGLGYTF. As DNA, the CDR3 is TGTGCCAGCAGCTTGGACAGGGGGCTTGGCTACACCTTC.

V usage is TRBV2 and J usage is TRBJ2-5; TRBD1 matches 7 bases. From germline, CDR1 is SNHLY and CDR2 FYNNEI. The length of the CDR3 is 15 residues. V shed 3 bases and J 1 base; nucleotides not matched to a gene: 5. The CDR3 loop is CASSEGQIAQETQYF. The CDR3 nucleotides read TGTGCCAGCAGTGAGGGACAGATAGCCCAAGAGACCCAGTACTTC.

The genes are TRBV7-9 and TRBJ2-1, with no clear D. V was cut by 0 bases and J by 2 bases, with 11 bases left in between. CDR3 length: 16 residues. Germline lookup yields CDR1 SEHNR and CDR2 FQNEAQ (reference sequence). The chain's CDR3 is CASSLAKRTPYNEQFF. CDR3 DNA sequence: TGTGCCAGCAGCTTAGCGAAGCGTACCCCCTACAATGAGCAGTTCTTC.

This chain links TRBV28 with TRBJ2-5; 8 nucleotides align to TRBD1. The CDR3 covers 14 residues. The ends lost 5 bases at V and 4 bases at J; junction bases unmatched: 6. Germline CDR1 MDHEN, CDR2 SYDVKM. In nucleotides, the CDR3 is TGTGCCAGCAGTAAGACAGGGGCGATAGAGACCCAGTACTTC. As protein: CASSKTGAIETQYF.

J is TRBJ1-2 and V is TRBV7-8; D possibly corresponds to TRBD1 (5 bases). This CDR3 is built from 15 residues. Trimming took 0 bases from V and 3 from J, leaving 11 bases between them. CDR1 is SGHVS and CDR2 is FQNEAQ in the germline V gene. CDR3 DNA sequence: TGTGCCAGCAGCTTAGCTGGCAGGGCGGACTATGGCTACACCTTC. Its protein is CASSLAGRADYGYTF.

This CDR3 is CASSGGTGRAYEQYF. In nucleotides, the CDR3 is TGTGCCAGCAGCGGGGGGACAGGGCGGGCCTACGAGCAGTACTTC. This chain connects TRBV9 to TRBJ2-7; 9 bases line up with TRBD1. After removal of 3 bases from V and 2 bases from J, the junction contained 6 bases not matched to a gene. Germline lookup yields CDR1 SGDLS and CDR2 YYNGEE. The CDR3 is 15 amino acids.

The CDR3 loop reads CASRGGPTNEKLFF. The CDR3 bases are TGCGCCAGCAGGGGCGGCCCAACTAATGAAAAACTGTTTTTT. The rearrangement uses TRBV5-1 and TRBJ1-4; D remains ambiguous. Germline V gives CDR1 SGHRS, CDR2 YFSETQ. The V end was cut by 5 bases, the J end by 0 bases, with 8 bases between. This CDR3 is 14 amino acids long.

The CDR3 loop is CASSIESGTGRNQPQHF. The CDR3 coding sequence is TGTGCCAGTAGTATAGAGTCCGGGACAGGGCGCAATCAGCCCCAGCATTTT. J is TRBJ1-5 and V is TRBV19, with 9 nucleotides matching TRBD1. Germline V gene sequence: CDR1 LNHDA, CDR2 SQIVND (reference sequence). The CDR3 is 17 residues long. Trimming at V came to 0 bases and at J to 2 bases, leaving 5 bases not matched to a gene.

V usage is TRBV4-3 and J usage is TRBJ2-7; TRBD2 is a possible D gene (6 bases). Trimming left V 1 base short and J 1 base short, with 8 bases between. There are 14 residues in the CDR3. Germline loops: CDR1 LGHNA, CDR2 YSLEER. The DNA of the CDR3 is TGCGCCAGCAGCCAAGCGGGGGAGTCCTACGAGCAGTACTTC. This translates into CASSQAGESYEQYF.